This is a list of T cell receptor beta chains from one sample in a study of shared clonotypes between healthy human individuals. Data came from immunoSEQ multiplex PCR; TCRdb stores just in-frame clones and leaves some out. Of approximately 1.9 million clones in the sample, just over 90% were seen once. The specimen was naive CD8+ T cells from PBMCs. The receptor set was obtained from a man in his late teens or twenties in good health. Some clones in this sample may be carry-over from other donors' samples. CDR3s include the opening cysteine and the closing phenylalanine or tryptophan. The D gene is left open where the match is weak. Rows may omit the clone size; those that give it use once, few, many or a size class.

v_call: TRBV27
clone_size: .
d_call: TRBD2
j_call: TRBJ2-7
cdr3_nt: TGTGCCAGCAGCCCACTAGCGGGAGGGTACGAGCAGTACTTC
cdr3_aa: CASSPLAGGYEQYF

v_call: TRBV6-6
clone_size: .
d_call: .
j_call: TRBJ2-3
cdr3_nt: TGTGCCAGCAGTTACCAAATCAATCGGGGCACAGATACGCAGTATTTT
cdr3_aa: CASSYQINRGTDTQYF

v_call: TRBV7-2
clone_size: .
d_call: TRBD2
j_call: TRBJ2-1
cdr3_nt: TGTGCCAGCAGCTGGACTAGCGGGAGCAATGAGCAGTTCTTC
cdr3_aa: CASSWTSGSNEQFF

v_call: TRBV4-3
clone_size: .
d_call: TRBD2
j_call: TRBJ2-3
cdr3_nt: TGCGCCAGCAGCCAACTTAGCGGGAGTTTATCAGATACGCAGTATTTT
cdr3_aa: CASSQLSGSLSDTQYF

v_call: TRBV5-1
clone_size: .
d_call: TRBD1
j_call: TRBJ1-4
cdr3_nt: TGCGCCAGCAGCCCCCGAGGGGGCGTTAATGAAAAACTGTTTTTT
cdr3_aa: CASSPRGGVNEKLFF

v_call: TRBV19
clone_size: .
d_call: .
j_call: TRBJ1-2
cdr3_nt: TGTGCCAGTGGACTTAATGACTGGAACTATGGCTACACCTTC
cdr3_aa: CASGLNDWNYGYTF

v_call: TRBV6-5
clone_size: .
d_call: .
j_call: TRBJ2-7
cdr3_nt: TGTGCCAGCAGGCCTACAGATGCCGGCGCCCACGAGCAGTACTTC
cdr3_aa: CASRPTDAGAHEQYF

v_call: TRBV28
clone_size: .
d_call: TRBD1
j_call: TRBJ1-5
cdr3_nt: TGTGCCAGCAGGCCCGCCGGACAGGGGAGAAGACCTAGCAATCAGCCCCAGCATTTT
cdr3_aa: CASRPAGQGRRPSNQPQHF

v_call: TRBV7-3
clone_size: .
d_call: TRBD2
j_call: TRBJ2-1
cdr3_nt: TGTGCCAGCAGCCCTGAAGGACTAGCCGGCTACAATGAGCAGTTCTTC
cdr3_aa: CASSPEGLAGYNEQFF

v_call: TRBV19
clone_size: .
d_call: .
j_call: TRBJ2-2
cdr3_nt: TGTGCCAGTACCTCTCCAGAGGGGCTGAACACCGGGGAGCTGTTTTTT
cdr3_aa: CASTSPEGLNTGELFF

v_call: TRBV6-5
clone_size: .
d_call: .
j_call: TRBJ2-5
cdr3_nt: TGTGCCAGCAGTCAACCGGACGGACAAGAGACCCAGTACTTC
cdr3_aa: CASSQPDGQETQYF

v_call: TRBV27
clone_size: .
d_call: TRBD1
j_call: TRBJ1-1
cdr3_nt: TGTGCCAGCAGTCCACGGACAGGAGAAGTCACTGAAGCTTTCTTT
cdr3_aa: CASSPRTGEVTEAFF

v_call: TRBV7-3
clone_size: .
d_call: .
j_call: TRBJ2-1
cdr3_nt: TGTGCCAGCAGCTTACCCGGGAGTCAAAATGAGCAGTTCTTC
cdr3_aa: CASSLPGSQNEQFF

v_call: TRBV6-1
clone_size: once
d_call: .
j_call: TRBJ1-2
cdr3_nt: TGTGCCAGAAATAAGGTGGAGGGATATGGCTACACCTTC
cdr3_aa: CARNKVEGYGYTF

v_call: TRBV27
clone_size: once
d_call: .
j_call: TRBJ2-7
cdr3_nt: TGTGCCAGCAGTTTTAAGGGGATGACCGAGCAGTACTTC
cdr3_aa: CASSFKGMTEQYF

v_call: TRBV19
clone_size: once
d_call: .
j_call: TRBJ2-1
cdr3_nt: TGTGCCAGTAGCCCCCAGGGCTGGTATGAGCAGTTCTTC
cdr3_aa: CASSPQGWYEQFF

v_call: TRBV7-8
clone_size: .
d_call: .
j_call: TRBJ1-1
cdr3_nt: TGTGCCAGCAGACCCTCAGGCCCAGGGGAGACTGAAGCTTTCTTT
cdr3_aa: CASRPSGPGETEAFF

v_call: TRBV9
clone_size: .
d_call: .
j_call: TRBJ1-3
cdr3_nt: TGTGCCAGCAGCCCACCCGGGGGGTTCCATGGAAACACCATATATTTT
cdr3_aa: CASSPPGGFHGNTIYF

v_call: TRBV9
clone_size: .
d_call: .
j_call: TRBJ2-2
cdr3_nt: TGTGCCAGCAGCGTGGCAGGGAACACCGGGGAGCTGTTTTTT
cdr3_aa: CASSVAGNTGELFF

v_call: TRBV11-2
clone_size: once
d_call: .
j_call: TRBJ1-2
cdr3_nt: TGTGCCAGCAGCTTAGGGATGGGAGGGGATGGCTACACCTTC
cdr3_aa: CASSLGMGGDGYTF

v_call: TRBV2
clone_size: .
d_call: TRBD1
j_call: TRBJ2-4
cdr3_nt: TGTGCCAGCAGGGAGGACAGGTCACTAGCCAAAAACATTCAGTACTTC
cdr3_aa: CASREDRSLAKNIQYF

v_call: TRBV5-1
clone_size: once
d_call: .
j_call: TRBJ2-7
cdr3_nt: TGCGCCAGCAGCTTGGGACAGGCCCAGGACGAGCAGTACTTC
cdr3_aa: CASSLGQAQDEQYF

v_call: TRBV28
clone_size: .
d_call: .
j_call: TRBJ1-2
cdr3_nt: TGTGCCAGCAGTTTAACAGAAAACTATGGCTACACCTTC
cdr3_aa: CASSLTENYGYTF

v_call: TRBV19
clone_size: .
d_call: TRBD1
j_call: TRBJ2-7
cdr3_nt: TGTGCCAGTAGTCTCGGACAGGGATACCACGAGCAGTACTTC
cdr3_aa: CASSLGQGYHEQYF

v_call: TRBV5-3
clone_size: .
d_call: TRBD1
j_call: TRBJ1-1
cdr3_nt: TGTGCCAGAAGCTCCGGGGACAGCTCCGCGATGAACACTGAAGCTTTCTTT
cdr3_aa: CARSSGDSSAMNTEAFF

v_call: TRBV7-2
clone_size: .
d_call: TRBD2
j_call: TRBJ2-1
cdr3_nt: TGTGCCAGCAGCTTTTCGTTTAGCGGGAGGATCGGCAATGAGCAGTTCTTC
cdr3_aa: CASSFSFSGRIGNEQFF

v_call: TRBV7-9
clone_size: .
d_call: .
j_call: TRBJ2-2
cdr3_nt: TGTGCCAGCAGCTTAGTCTATGGGGCCGGGGAGCTGTTTTTT
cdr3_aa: CASSLVYGAGELFF

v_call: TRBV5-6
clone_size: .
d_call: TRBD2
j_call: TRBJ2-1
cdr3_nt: TGTGCCAGCAGCTTGGGGACTAGCGGGTGGGATGAGCAGTTCTTC
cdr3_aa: CASSLGTSGWDEQFF

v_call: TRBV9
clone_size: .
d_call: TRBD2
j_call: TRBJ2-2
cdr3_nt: TGTGCCAGCAGTGCCGGTACGGGCGGGAGGGCCGGTCCCGGGGAGCTGTTTTTT
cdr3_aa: CASSAGTGGRAGPGELFF

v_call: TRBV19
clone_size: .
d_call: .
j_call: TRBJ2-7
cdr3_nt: TGTGCCAGTAGTACGCGACTAGGAAACTACTACGAGCAGTACTTC
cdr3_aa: CASSTRLGNYYEQYF

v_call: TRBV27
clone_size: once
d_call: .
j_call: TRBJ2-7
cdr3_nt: TGTGCCAGCAGTTTGACTGTATCCTACGAGCAGTACTTC
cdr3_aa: CASSLTVSYEQYF

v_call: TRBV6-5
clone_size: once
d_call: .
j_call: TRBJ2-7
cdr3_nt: TGTGCCAGCAGTTACGCAGACAGCTCCTACGAGCAGTACTTC
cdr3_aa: CASSYADSSYEQYF

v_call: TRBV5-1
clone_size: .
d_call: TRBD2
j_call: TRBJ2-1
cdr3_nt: TGCGCCAGCAGCTTTTTCGGGCTAGCGGGAGATGAGCAGTTCTTC
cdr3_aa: CASSFFGLAGDEQFF

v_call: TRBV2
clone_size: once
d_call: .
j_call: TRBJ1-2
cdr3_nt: TGTGCCAGCAGGGCCTCGGGGCCGGCCTATGGCTACACCTTC
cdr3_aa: CASRASGPAYGYTF

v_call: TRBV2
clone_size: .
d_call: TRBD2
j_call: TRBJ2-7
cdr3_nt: TGTGCCAGCACAGCGGGAGAGGGAGAGCAGTACTTC
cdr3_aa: CASTAGEGEQYF

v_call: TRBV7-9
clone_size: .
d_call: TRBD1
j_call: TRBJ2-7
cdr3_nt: TGTGCCAGCAGGGAGACAGGGGGGTCCGAGCAGTACTTC
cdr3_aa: CASRETGGSEQYF

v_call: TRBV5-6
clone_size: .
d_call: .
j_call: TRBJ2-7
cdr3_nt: TGTGCCAGCAGCAACCCTGTAGTTGGACCCCAAGGTATCACCGAGCAGTACTTC
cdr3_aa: CASSNPVVGPQGITEQYF

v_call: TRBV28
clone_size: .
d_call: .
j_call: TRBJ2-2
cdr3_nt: TGTGCCAGCAGTTTACTAGCCTTAGCCACCGGGGAGCTGTTTTTT
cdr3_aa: CASSLLALATGELFF

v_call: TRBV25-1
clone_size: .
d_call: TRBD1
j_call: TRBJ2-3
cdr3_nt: TGTGCCAGCAGTGAATGGGACAGGAGTAGCACAGATACGCAGTATTTT
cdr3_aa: CASSEWDRSSTDTQYF

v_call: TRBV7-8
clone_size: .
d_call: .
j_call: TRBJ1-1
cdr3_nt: TGTGCCAGCAGCTTAAACCCCGGCACTGAAGCTTTCTTT
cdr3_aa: CASSLNPGTEAFF

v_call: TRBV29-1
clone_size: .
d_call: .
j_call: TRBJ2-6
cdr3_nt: TGCAGCGTTGAACTACGGCTCTCTGGGGCCAACGTCCTGACTTTC
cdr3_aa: CSVELRLSGANVLTF

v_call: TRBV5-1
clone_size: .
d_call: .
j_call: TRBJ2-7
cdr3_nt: TGCGCCAGCAGCTTGGCCCAGAACTCCTACGAGCAGTACTTC
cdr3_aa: CASSLAQNSYEQYF

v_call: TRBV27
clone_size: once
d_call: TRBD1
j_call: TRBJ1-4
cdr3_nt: TGTGCCAGCAGACCAACAGGGGGCAATAATGAAAAACTGTTTTTT
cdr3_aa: CASRPTGGNNEKLFF